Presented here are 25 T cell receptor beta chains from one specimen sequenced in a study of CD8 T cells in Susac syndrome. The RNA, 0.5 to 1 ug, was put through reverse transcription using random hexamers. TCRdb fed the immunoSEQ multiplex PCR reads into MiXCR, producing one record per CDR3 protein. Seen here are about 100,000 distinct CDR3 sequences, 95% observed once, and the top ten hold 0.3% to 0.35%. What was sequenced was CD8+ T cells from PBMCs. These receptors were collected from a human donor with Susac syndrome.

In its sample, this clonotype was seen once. CDR3 region: CSVEVPTGDTEAFF. Here the CDR3 DNA reads TGCAGCGTTGAAGTCCCGACAGGGGACACTGAAGCTTTCTTT. The rearrangement uses TRBV29-1 and TRBJ1-1; 8 bases agree with TRBD1. The length of the CDR3 is 14 residues. J gave up 3 bases and V 1 base, and 4 bases lay outside the gene matches. From germline, CDR1 is SQVTM and CDR2 ANQGSEA. The full variable domain, completed using reference TRBV29-1 and TRBJ1-1, is SAVISQKPSRDICQRGTSLTIQCQVDSQVTMMFWYRQQPGQSLTLIATANQGSEATYESGFVIDKFPISRPNLTFSTLTVSNMSPEDSSIYLCSVEVPTGDTEAFFGQGTRLTVV.

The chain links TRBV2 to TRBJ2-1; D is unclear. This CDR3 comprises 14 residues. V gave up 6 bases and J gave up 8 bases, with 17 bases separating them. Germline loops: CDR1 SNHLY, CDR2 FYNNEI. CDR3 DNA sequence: TGTGCCAGCAGCCCAGATACGTCATTCGATGAGCAGTTCTTC. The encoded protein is CASSPDTSFDEQFF.

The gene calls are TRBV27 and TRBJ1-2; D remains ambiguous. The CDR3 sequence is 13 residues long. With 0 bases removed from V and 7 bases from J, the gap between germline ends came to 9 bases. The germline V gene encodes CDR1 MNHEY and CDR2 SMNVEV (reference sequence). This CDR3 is CASSLSMIGGYTF. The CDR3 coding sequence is TGTGCCAGCAGTTTATCGATGATTGGTGGCTACACCTTC.

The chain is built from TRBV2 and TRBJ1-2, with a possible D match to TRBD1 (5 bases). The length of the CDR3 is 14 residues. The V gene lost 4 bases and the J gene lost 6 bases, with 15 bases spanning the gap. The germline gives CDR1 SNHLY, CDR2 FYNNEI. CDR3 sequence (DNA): TGTGCCAGCAGTGGGGACTCCGGGGCGGATGGCTACACCTTC. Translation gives CASSGDSGADGYTF.

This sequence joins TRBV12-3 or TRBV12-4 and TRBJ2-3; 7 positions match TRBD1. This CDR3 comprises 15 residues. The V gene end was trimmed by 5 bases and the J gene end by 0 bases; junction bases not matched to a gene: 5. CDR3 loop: CASSAYRGSTDTQYF. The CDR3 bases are TGTGCCAGCAGTGCCTACAGGGGAAGCACAGATACGCAGTATTTT.

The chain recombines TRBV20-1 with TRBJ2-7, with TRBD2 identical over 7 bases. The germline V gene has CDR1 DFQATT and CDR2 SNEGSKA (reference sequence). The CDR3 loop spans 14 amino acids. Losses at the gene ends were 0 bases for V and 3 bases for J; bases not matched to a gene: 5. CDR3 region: CSARDWASGYEQYF. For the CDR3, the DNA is TGCAGTGCTAGAGATTGGGCTAGCGGCTACGAGCAGTACTTC.

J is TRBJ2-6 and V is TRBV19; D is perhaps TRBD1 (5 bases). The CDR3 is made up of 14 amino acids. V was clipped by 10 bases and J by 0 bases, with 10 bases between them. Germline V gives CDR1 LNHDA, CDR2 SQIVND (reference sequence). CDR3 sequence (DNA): TGTGCCACCTCCCAGGGCTCTGGGGCCAACGTCCTGACTTTC. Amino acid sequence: CATSQGSGANVLTF.

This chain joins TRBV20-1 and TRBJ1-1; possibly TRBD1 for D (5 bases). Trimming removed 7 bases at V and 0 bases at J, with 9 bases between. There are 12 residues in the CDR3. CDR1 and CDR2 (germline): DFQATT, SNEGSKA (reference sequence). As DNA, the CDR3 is TGCAGTGGCCGACAGTTGAACACTGAAGCTTTCTTT. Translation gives CSGRQLNTEAFF.

The CDR3 sequence is CASDESPGLTLHSPLHF. In nucleotides, the CDR3 is TGTGCCAGCGACGAGTCACCGGGACTGACTCTGCATTCACCCCTCCACTTT. The chain recombines TRBV2 with TRBJ1-6; D is possibly TRBD1 (5 bases). The V end was cut by 8 bases, the J end by 8 bases, with 25 bases between. Per the germline V gene, CDR1 is SNHLY and CDR2 is FYNNEI. This CDR3 has 17 residues.

CDR3 nucleotide sequence: TGTGCCACCAGCAGAGAGGGACAGGTATACGAGCAGTACTTC. Protein product: CATSREGQVYEQYF. V and J are TRBV15 and TRBJ2-7; 8 bases are a match to TRBD1. The CDR3 runs 14 residues. V shed 0 bases, J shed 4 bases, and the junction held 2 bases outside the gene matches. CDR1 is LNHNV and CDR2 is YYDKDF in the germline V gene (reference sequence).

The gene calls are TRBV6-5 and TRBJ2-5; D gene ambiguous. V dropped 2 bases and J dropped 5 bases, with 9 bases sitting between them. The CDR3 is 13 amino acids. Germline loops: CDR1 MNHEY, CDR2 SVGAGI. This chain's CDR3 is CASSYGPRETQYF. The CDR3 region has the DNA TGTGCCAGCAGTTACGGCCCGCGGGAGACCCAGTACTTC.

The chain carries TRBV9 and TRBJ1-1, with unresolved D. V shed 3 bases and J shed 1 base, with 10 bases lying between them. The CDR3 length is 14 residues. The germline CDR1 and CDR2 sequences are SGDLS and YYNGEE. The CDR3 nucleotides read TGTGCCAGCAGCGCCTCGGCAGGGAACACTGAAGCTTTCTTT. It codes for CASSASAGNTEAFF.

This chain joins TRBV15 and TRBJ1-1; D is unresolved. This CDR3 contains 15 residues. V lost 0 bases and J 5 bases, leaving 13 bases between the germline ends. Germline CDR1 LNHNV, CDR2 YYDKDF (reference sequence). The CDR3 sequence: CATSRDSAPRTEAFF. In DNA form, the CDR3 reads TGTGCCACCAGCAGAGATTCAGCTCCGAGGACTGAAGCTTTCTTT.

CDR3 in amino acids: CSAPVIAGGTGELFF. CDR3 nucleotide sequence: TGCAGTGCACCAGTAATAGCGGGAGGCACCGGGGAGCTGTTTTTT. The genes are TRBV20-1 and TRBJ2-2; 10 nucleotides agree with TRBD2. Trimming at V came to 6 bases and at J to 4 bases, leaving 8 bases not matched to a gene. This CDR3 is 15 amino acids long. Germline V gene data show CDR1 as DFQATT and CDR2 as SNEGSKA (reference sequence).

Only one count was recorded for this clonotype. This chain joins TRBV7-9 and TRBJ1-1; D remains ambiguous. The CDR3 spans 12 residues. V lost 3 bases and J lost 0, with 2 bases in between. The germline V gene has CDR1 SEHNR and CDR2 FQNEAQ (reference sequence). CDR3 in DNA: TGTGCCAGCAGCTTCATGAACACTGAAGCTTTCTTT. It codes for CASSFMNTEAFF. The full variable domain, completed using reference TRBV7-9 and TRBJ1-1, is DTGVSQNPRHKITKRGQNVTFRCDPISEHNRLYWYRQTLGQGPEFLTYFQNEAQLEKSRLLSDRFSAERPKGSFSTLEIQRTEQGDSAMYLCASSFMNTEAFFGQGTRLTVV.

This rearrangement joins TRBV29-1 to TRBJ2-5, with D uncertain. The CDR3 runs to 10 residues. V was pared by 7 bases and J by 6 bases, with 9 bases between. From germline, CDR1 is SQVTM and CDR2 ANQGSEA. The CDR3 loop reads CSATSQTQYF. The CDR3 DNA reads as TGCAGCGCTACGAGCCAGACCCAGTACTTC. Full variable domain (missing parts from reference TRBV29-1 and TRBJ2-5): SAVISQKPSRDICQRGTSLTIQCQVDSQVTMMFWYRQQPGQSLTLIATANQGSEATYESGFVIDKFPISRPNLTFSTLTVSNMSPEDSSIYLCSATSQTQYFGPGTRLLVL.

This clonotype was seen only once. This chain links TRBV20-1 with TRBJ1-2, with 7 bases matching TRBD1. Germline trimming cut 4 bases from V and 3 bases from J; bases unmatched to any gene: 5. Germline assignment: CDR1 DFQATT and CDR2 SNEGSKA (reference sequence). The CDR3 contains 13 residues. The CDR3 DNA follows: TGCAGTGCTAAAGGGGGCGGGGACTATGGCTACACCTTC. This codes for CSAKGGGDYGYTF.

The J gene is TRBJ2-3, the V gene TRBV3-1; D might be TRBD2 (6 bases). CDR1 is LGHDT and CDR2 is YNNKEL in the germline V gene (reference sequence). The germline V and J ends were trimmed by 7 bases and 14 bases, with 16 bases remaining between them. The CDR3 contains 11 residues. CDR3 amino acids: CASNGGAQRYF. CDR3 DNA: TGTGCCAGCAACGGGGGAGCCCAGAGGTATTTT.

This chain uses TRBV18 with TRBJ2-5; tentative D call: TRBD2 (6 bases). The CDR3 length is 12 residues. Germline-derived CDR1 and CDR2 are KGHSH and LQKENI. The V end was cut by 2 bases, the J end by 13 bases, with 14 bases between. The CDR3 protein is CASSPTGVFVYF. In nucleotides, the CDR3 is TGTGCCAGCTCACCAACGGGAGTTTTCGTGTACTTC.

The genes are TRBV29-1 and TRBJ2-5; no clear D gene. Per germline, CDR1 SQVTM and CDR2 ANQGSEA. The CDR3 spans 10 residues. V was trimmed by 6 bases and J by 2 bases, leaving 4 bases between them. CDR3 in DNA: TGCAGCGTCCATCAAGAGACCCAGTACTTC. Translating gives CSVHQETQYF.

The CDR3 region has the DNA TGCAGCGTTGAAGAGGGACTGAACACTGAAGCTTTCTTT. Protein: CSVEEGLNTEAFF. This chain connects TRBV29-1 to TRBJ1-1; tentatively, D is TRBD1 (5 bases). Per the germline V gene, CDR1 is SQVTM and CDR2 is ANQGSEA. The germline V and J ends were trimmed by 0 bases and 0 bases, with 5 bases remaining between them. CDR3 size: 13 residues.

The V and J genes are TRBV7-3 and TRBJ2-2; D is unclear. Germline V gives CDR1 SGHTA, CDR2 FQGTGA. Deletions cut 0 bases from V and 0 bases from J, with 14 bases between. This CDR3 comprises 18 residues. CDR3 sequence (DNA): TGTGCCAGCAGCTTAACTTCCAGCATCTACCCGAACACCGGGGAGCTGTTTTTT. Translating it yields CASSLTSSIYPNTGELFF.

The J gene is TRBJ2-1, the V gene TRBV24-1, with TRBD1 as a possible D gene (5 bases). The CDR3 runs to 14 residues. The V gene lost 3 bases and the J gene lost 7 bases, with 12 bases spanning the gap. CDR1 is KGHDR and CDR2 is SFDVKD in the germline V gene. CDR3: CATSDRTYGNEQFF. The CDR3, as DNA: TGTGCCACCAGTGATCGGACATACGGGAATGAGCAGTTCTTC.

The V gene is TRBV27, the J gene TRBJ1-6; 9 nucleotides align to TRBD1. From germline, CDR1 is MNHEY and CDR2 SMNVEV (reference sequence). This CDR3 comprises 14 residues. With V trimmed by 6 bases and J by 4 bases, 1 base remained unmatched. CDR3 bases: TGTGCCAGCAGGGGGACAGGGTATAATTCACCCCTCCACTTT. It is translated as CASRGTGYNSPLHF.

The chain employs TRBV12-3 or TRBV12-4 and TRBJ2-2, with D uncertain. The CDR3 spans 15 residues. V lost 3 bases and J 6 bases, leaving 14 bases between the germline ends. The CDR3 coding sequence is TGTGCCAGCAGTTTGGGCCCTCTAATAGCCGGGGAGCTGTTTTTT. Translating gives CASSLGPLIAGELFF.